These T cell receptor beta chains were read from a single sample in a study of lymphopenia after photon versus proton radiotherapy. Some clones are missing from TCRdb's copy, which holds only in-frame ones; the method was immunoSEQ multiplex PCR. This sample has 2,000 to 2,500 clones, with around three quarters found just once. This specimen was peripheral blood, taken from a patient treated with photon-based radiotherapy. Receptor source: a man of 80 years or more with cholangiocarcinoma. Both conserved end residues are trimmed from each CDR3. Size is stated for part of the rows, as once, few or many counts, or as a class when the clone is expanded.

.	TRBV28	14	ASSLLVLVSNQPQH
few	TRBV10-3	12	AISETGTGNGYT
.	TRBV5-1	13	ASSLSGVIGERAF
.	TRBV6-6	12	ASSPSWGNTEAF
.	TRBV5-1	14	ASSLEAGMGTGELF
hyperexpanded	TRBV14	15	ASSQDRVGTLFYGYT
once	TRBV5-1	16	ASSSGLAGAVNTGELF
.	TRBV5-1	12	ASKGGQEYEEQY
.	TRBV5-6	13	ASSLVAGGRETQY
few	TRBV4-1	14	ASSQAGGSENGELF
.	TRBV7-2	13	ASSLRLTVADEQY
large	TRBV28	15	ASISGSSGGYRGEQY
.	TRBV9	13	ASSVAPEDGRSYT
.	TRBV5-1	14	ASSPKRGSLAETQY
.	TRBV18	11	ASSADIRETQY
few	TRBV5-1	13	ASSWGDRQGNTIY
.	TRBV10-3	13	AISETGTANTEAF
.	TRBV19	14	ASSIVGQGAPDTQY
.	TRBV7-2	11	ASSLSRTYEQY
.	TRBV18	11	ASSRALGETQY
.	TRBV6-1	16	ASSECGRGMICNQPQH
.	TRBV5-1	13	ASSLTPGGLGELF
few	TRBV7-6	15	ASSPGRTGTGGDTQY
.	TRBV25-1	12	ASSDPRIGNEQF
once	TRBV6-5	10	ASSYAGTEAF
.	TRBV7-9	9	ASSLVGEAF
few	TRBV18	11	ASSLGGRSGAF
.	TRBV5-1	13	ASSTGLAAYNEQF
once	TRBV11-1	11	ASSLQTNTEAF
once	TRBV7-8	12	ASSQRGFSYEQY
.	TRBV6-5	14	ASSYSALNPNYGYT
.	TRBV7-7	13	ASSAGTPSYNEQF
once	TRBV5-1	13	ASSGGTGNTGELF
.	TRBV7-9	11	ASSFGPSGEQY
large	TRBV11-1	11	ASSKRVGETQY
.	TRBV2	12	ASSYWGASYEQY
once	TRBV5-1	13	ASSASTGDNEKLF
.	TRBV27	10	ATAGGAHGYT
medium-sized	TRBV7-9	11	ASSPNPLHEQY
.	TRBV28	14	ASTGQGGSTNEKLF
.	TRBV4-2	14	ASSLTAGTGSYEQY
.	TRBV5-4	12	ASSFLGGSYEQY
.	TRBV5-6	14	ASSLASGVAIQPQH
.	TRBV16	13	ASSHRAVLAGELF
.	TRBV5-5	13	ASSPFLGDTGELF
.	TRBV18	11	ASRQGIDQPQH
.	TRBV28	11	ASSSSARAEAF
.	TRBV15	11	ATRLAGGLEQY
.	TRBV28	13	ASSLPDSFQETQY
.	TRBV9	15	ASSASIYQITGNTIY
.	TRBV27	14	ASSFGTGSGANVLT
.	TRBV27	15	ASSLTLRWSNTGELF
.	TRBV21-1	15	ASSIALYKVHNEKLF
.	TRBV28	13	ASRPTDLNTGELF
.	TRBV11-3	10	ASGLAADTQY